This T cell receptor (beta chain) emerged from a study of blood T cell repertoires in COVID-19. Overall study: Specimens from acute and convalescent COVID-19 originated in the United States, Italy and Spain. T cells, B-cell-depleted T cells, or PBMCs provided the cDNA or gDNA that served as material.

This CDR3 contains 15 residues. Germline V CDR1 and CDR2: SGHKS, YYEKEE (reference sequence). V was pared by 1 base and J by 2 bases, with 3 bases of the junction left unmatched. Original analysis: Amplification from reference gene primers served as the basis for estimated nucleated cell counts. TCRdb keeps only in-frame clones here, not all; method: immunoSEQ multiplex PCR. V, J and clone size are taken as reported in that table, and D and trimming were inferred from the DNA itself. Among approximately 120,000 clones listed, roughly 90% were seen once. The sequence came from a man aged 45 to 65 with acute or convalescent COVID-19. Sequenced: peripheral blood. This chain uses TRBV5-5 with TRBJ1-5, with TRBD1 matching over 7 bases. CDR3 sequence: CASSLRGLGNQPQHF. The CDR3 DNA follows: TGTGCCAGCAGCTTGAGGGGGCTGGGCAATCAGCCCCAGCATTTT. The full variable domain, completed using reference TRBV5-5 and TRBJ1-5, is DAGVTQSPTHLIKTRGQQVTLRCSPISGHKSVSWYQQVLGQGPQFIFQYYEKEERGRGNFPDRFSARQFPNYSSELNVNALLLGDSALYLCASSLRGLGNQPQHFGDGTRLSIL.